A single sample is the source of the 9 T cell receptor delta chains below, sequenced in a study of gamma-delta T cells after stem cell transplantation. TCRdb re-processed the RT-PCR reads using CATT. This sample's table has some 90 delta-chain clones. Sequences were obtained from gamma-delta T cells. These receptors were obtained from a human donor. It is not recorded whose cells these are; they may come from a transplant donor.

The genes are TRDV2 and TRDJ1; 9 bases are a match to TRDD3. The CDR3 is 17 amino acids. Looked up from germline, CDR1 is GEAIGNYY and CDR2 is EKD. V shed 4 bases and J 2 bases; nucleotides not matched to a gene: 13. CDR3: CACDTSLLGEPTDKLIF. For the CDR3, the DNA is TGTGCCTGTGATACATCGTTACTGGGGGAGCCGACCGATAAACTCATCTTT.

This clone was seen more than once but under ten times. The chain carries TRDV1 and TRDJ1; D gene ambiguous. Germline assignment: CDR1 TSWWSYY and CDR2 QGS. Trimming stripped 2 bases from V and 8 bases from J, with 18 bases between. The CDR3 runs to 15 residues. This CDR3 reads CALGETPGEHGKLIF. The DNA of the CDR3 is TGTGCTCTTGGGGAAACACCGGGCGAACACGGGAAACTCATCTTT.

V is TRDV2 and J is TRDJ1; weak D call: TRDD3 (6 bases). This CDR3 region has 15 residues. Germline V gene lookup returns CDR1 GEAIGNYY and CDR2 EKD. Trimming took off 3 bases at V and 0 bases at J, with 13 bases between the two ends. Here the CDR3 DNA reads TGTGCCTGTGACGAACTGGGCCTGTACACCGATAAACTCATCTTT. It translates to CACDELGLYTDKLIF.

V and J are TRDV2 and TRDJ1; 10 bases are shared with TRDD3. Germline V gene sequence: CDR1 GEAIGNYY, CDR2 EKD. CDR3 length: 19 residues. The V gene end was trimmed by 0 bases and the J gene end by 1 base; junction bases not matched to a gene: 13. CDR3 sequence (DNA): TGTGCCTGTGACACCGTTCCTACACTGGGGGATGAAACCACCGATAAACTCATCTTT. It yields the protein CACDTVPTLGDETTDKLIF.

This clone was seen a handful of times. The chain carries TRDV2 and TRDJ1, with 9 bases lining up with TRDD3. V was clipped by 2 bases and J by 3 bases; unmatched bases: 21. The CDR3 has 20 amino acids. Germline CDR1 reads GEAIGNYY; CDR2 reads EKD. The CDR3 loop is CACDNLNPGGYREAADKLIF. The CDR3 DNA is TGTGCCTGTGACAACCTCAACCCAGGGGGATACAGGGAGGCGGCCGATAAACTCATCTTT.

The table lists this clone with a few counts. The DNA for the CDR3 is TGTGCCTGTGACCCTCTTATGCCAGACACCGATAAACTCATCTTT. Its protein product is CACDPLMPDTDKLIF. This chain joins TRDV2 and TRDJ1; D unclear. CDR1 is GEAIGNYY and CDR2 is EKD in the germline V gene. This CDR3 has 15 amino acids. Trimming removed 3 bases at V and 0 bases at J, with 13 bases between.

The chain recombines TRDV2 with TRDJ1; D is uncertain. Trimming removed 3 bases from V and 1 base from J, with 11 bases in between. The CDR3 covers 14 residues. CDR1 and CDR2 (germline): GEAIGNYY, EKD. CDR3: CACDPLTRTDKLIF. The CDR3 nucleotides are TGTGCCTGTGACCCCCTTACTCGCACCGATAAACTCATCTTT.

This clone was recorded a few times. This chain connects TRDV2 to TRDJ1; the match to TRDD3 covers 13 bases. CDR1 GEAIGNYY and CDR2 EKD come from the germline V gene. The CDR3 spans 18 residues. Trimming at V came to 3 bases and at J to 1 base, leaving 10 bases not matched to a gene. Here the CDR3 reads CACDSLLGDTRGTDKLIF. CDR3 in DNA: TGTGCCTGTGACTCCCTACTGGGGGATACGCGAGGCACCGATAAACTCATCTTT.

In this sample, this clone turned up a few times. This sequence joins TRDV2 and TRDJ1; 11 nucleotides align to TRDD3. Per germline, CDR1 GEAIGNYY and CDR2 EKD. The J segment lost 0 bases and the V segment lost 3 bases, leaving 2 bases of the junction unmatched. The CDR3 length is 15 residues. In DNA form, the CDR3 reads TGTGCCTGTGACCTACTGGGGGATAACACCGATAAACTCATCTTT. Its translation: CACDLLGDNTDKLIF.